This TCR beta chain was profiled in a study of cytomegalovirus exposure and HLA in healthy donors. General study results and limits: When analyzed later, the rates of TCR association showed variation by HLA locus, with DRB1 the most and HLA-C the fewest. Per published accounts, TCR beta sequences correctly predicted the HLA-A and HLA-B alleles of most subjects.

In this sample, this clone turned up once. Its antigen remains unidentified. A multiplex PCR was run with 60 Vbeta primers and 13 Jbeta primers. The method was immunoSEQ multiplex PCR; TCRdb's version includes in-frame clones alone and lacks a portion of them. Among roughly 120,000 clones listed, 73% were seen once. Germline V gene sequence: CDR1 SGHVS, CDR2 FNYEAQ. V dropped 5 bases and J dropped 0 bases, with 14 bases sitting between them. The CDR3 has 15 amino acids. The rearrangement links TRBV7-6 to TRBJ2-7; D possibly corresponds to TRBD1 (5 bases). Sequencing used PBMCs. This clonotype was sampled from a man aged 55 to 70 in good health and CMV-seropositive. In DNA, the CDR3 is TGTGCCAGCAGCCCAGGGAAGCTACCCTCCTACGAGCAGTACTTC. Translating gives CASSPGKLPSYEQYF.